The T cell receptor beta chain under discussion was sequenced for a study of beta chain features in type 1 diabetes. General observations from the study: Relative to healthy donors, patients appeared to have naive, central memory and Treg TCRB repertoires that were more similar. Type 1 diabetes patients showed fewer insertions and more deletions at VDJ junctions. For TCRB rearrangement, an influence of HLA type remained unresolved here.

cDNA synthesis used the whole RNA isolate, giving expressed TCRB sequences. This table comes from immunoSEQ multiplex PCR, and its TCRdb copy is limited to in-frame clones, with some not included. Altogether a few hundred thousand clones are present, roughly 11% being singletons, with the ten largest covering 0.015%. Of note for this clone: Its antigen is as yet unknown.

Trimming at V came to 8 bases and at J to 3 bases, leaving 9 bases not matched to a gene. CDR1 is SQVTM and CDR2 is ANQGSEA in the germline V gene. This CDR3 comprises 13 residues. The chain couples TRBV29-1 to TRBJ1-2, with TRBD1 identical over 7 bases. Sequencing used naive CD4+ T cells from blood. The source of this sequence is a woman aged 25 to 39 in good health. The DNA for the CDR3 is TGCAGCCTCACCAAGGGGGCGGACTATGGCTACACCTTC. Protein sequence: CSLTKGADYGYTF.